This TCR beta chain comes out of a study of T cell repertoires in cytomegalovirus infection (dated by TCRdb to between 2018 and 2020). The study in broad terms: The peptide stimulations were aimed at well-studied HLA-B-restricted epitopes as well as recently identified HLA-C-restricted CMV epitopes, whose presentation resists viral immunomodulation. Donor HLA type was relevant to the analysis, as public TCR beta signatures indicated carriage of CMV infection together with the matching HLA type. Broad study findings and their caveats: Cumulative frequency of public TCR beta family members discriminated carriers of CMV infection plus the relevant HLA type in this cohort and an independent approximately 350-donor cohort. In the ex vivo response, HLA-C-restricted CMV-specific TCR beta clonotypes were dominant, and in two of eight donors the single most frequent clonotype came from this HLA-C-restricted group.

This clonotype was seen a few times. This clone's antigen is unknown. There are no base qualities to consult, and no much larger clone falls within one base. The cysteine opens and the phenylalanine closes a CDR3 of 17 amino acids. Just CDR3 DNA is preserved here, 51 bases in frame from base 1. V is trimmed back by 6 bases and J by 1 base, and the junction contains 10 bases that no gene match accounts for. TCRdb lists the instrument as Illumina HiSeq 1500. The public sequencing data were trimmed at Q25 with fastp and processed into clonotypes with MiXCR by TCRdb, which kept only in-frame beta chains. Identical CDR3 proteins give one entry, which carries the most common genes and DNA. For this sample the table gives 900,000 to 950,000 distinct CDR3 sequences, of which 25% to 40% were detected only once. The ten biggest clones cover roughly an eighth of the sample. The meaning of the sample's treatment or condition label: in vitro stimulation with specific CMV peptide epitopes to enrich CMV-specific T cells.

The sequence links TRBV12-3 or TRBV12-4 to TRBJ2-5, and 11 junctional nucleotides match TRBD2. The origin of this receptor is a human donor in good health (CMV status not recorded). Some clones in this sample may be carry-over from other donors' samples. This sample comprised cultured CD8+ T cells from PBMCs, obtained from culture after CMV antigen stimulation. The sequenced DNA: TGTGCCAGCAGCCGGGGACTAGCGGTGTACCCCCAAGAGACCCAGTACTTC. It translates to CASSRGLAVYPQETQYF.